This entry describes one T cell receptor (beta chain). Its antigen is not known. This specimen comes from a study of shared clonotypes between healthy human individuals. The authors loaded around 190 ng DNA, approximately 30,000 T cell genomes, into sorted-subset replicate PCRs. Clones were sequenced by immunoSEQ multiplex PCR, and TCRdb holds only the in-frame ones, with some missing. This sample has about 680,000 clones; about 90% occur once, and the top ten carry 24%. V lost 0 bases, J lost 6 bases, and 17 bases lay in between. Per germline, CDR1 SGDLS and CDR2 YYNGEE. The CDR3 runs 16 residues. General study findings and limits: Deeper or shallower sequencing was expected to change how clonotypes are shared among donors.

Naive-designated CD8 cells lacked CD45RO, were positively enriched for CCR7, and omitted terminally differentiated effector memory CD45RA+ cells. The rearrangement uses TRBV9 and TRBJ2-3; maybe TRBD2 (6 bases). The clonotype was recovered from a man aged 30 to 39 in good health. Sequencing was performed on naive CD8+ T cells sorted from blood. The CDR3 nucleotides read TGTGCCAGCAGCGTAGGGGGGACTGGGAACTTCGATACGCAGTATTTT. Translation gives CASSVGGTGNFDTQYF.